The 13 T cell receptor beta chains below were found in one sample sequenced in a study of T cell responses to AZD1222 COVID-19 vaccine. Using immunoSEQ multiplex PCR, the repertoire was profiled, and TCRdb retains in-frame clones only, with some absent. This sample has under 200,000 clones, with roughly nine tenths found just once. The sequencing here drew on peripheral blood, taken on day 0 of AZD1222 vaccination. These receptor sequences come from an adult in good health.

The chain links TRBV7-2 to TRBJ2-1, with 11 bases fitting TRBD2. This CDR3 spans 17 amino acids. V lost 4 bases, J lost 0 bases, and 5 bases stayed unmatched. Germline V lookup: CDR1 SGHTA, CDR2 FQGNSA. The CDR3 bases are TGTGCCAGCAGCTCCCCTAGCGGGGGGCGCTCCTACAATGAGCAGTTCTTC. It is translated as CASSSPSGGRSYNEQFF.

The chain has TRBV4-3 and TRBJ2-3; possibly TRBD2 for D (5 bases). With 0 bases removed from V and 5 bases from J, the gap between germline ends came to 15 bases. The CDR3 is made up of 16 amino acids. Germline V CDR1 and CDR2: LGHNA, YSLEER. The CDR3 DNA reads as TGCGCCAGCAGCCAAGATCCAGCGGAGCTCCTAGATACGCAGTATTTT. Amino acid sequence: CASSQDPAELLDTQYF.

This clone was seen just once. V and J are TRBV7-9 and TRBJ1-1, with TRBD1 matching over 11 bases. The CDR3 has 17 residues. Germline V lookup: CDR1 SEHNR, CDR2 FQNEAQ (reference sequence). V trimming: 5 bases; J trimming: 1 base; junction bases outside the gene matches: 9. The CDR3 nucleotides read TGTGCCAGCAGCCGGGGACAGGGGGTTCCCGGGAACACTGAAGCTTTCTTT. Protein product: CASSRGQGVPGNTEAFF.

The CDR3 DNA reads TGTGCCAGCAGTCGGACAGGGGGGGGAAAACTGTTTTTT. It specifies CASSRTGGGKLFF. The chain couples TRBV28 to TRBJ1-4; 10 bases are a match to TRBD1. Trimming removed 5 bases from V and 10 bases from J; junction bases left unmatched: 4. This CDR3 contains 13 residues. Germline CDR1 and CDR2: MDHEN and SYDVKM.

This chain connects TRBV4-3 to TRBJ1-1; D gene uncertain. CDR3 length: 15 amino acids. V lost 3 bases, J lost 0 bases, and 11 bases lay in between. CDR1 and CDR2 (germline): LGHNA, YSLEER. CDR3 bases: TGCGCCAGCAGCCAGAACAGAGGTATGAACACTGAAGCTTTCTTT. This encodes CASSQNRGMNTEAFF.

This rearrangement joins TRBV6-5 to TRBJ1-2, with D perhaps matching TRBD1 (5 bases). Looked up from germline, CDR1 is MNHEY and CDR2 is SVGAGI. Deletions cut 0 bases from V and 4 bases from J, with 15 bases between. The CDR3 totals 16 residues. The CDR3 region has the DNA TGTGCCAGCAGTTACTCGGCAATTAGGGGCGCCTATGGCTACACCTTC. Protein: CASSYSAIRGAYGYTF.

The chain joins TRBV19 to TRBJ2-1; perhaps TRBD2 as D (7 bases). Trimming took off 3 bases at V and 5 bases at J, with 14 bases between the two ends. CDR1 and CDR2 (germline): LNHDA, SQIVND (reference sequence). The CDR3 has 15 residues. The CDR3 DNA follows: TGTGCCAGTAGTATTTGGGAGGGGGGCCACAATGAGCAGTTCTTC. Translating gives CASSIWEGGHNEQFF.

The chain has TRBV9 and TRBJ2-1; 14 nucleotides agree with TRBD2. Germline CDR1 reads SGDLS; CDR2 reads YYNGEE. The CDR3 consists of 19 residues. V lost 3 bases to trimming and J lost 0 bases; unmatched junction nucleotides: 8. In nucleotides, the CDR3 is TGTGCCAGCAGCGCGTTCGGGACTAGCGGGGGAAACTCCTACAATGAGCAGTTCTTC. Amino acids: CASSAFGTSGGNSYNEQFF. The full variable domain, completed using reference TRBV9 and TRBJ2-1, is DSGVTQTPKHLITATGQRVTLRCSPRSGDLSVYWYQQSLDQGLQFLIQYYNGEERAKGNILERFSAQQFPDLHSELNLSSLELGDSALYFCASSAFGTSGGNSYNEQFFGPGTRLTVL.

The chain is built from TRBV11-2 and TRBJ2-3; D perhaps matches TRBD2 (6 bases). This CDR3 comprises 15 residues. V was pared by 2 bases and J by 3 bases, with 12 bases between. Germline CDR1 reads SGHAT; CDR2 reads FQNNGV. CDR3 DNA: TGTGCCAGCAGCTTAATGCAGGCGGGGACAGATACGCAGTATTTT. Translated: CASSLMQAGTDTQYF.

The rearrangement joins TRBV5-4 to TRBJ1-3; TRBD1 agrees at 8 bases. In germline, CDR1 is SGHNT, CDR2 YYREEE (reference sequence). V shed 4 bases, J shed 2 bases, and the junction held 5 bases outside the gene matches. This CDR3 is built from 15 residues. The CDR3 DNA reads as TGTGCCAGCAGCCCAGGGGGCGCGACTGGAAACACCATATATTTT. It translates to CASSPGGATGNTIYF.

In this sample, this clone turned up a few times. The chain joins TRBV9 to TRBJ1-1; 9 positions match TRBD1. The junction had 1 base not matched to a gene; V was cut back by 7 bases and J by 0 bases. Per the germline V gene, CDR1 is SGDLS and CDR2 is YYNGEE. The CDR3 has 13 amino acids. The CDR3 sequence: CASGQGMNTEAFF. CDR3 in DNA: TGTGCCAGCGGACAGGGGATGAACACTGAAGCTTTCTTT.

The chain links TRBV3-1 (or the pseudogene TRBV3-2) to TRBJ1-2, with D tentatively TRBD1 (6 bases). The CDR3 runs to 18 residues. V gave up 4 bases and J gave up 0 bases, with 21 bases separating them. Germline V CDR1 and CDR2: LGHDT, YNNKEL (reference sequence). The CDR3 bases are TGTGCCAGCAGCCCTTATCCGGCAGGGGCCCTTTCTAACTATGGCTACACCTTC. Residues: CASSPYPAGALSNYGYTF.

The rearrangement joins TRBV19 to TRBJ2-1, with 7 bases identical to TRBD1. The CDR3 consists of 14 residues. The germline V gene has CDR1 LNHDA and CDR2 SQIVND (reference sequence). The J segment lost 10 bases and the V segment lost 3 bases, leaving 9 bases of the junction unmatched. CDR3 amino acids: CASSIGQVPREQFF. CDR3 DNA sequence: TGTGCCAGTAGTATCGGACAGGTCCCGAGGGAGCAGTTCTTC.